This TCR beta chain is from a study of OX40 agonist ivuxolimab in advanced cancers. Autoimmune disease history or systemic immunosuppression excluded patients. About this clone itself: Its specificity is not known.

The table came from immunoSEQ multiplex PCR; TCRdb's copy has only in-frame clones and leaves some out. Of roughly 70,000 clones in the sample, around 84% were seen once. Germline CDR1 reads MRHNA; CDR2 reads SNTAGT. This CDR3 is built from 17 residues. The ends were cut back, 0 bases at V and 0 bases at J, with 12 bases in the middle. General observations from the study: Partial responders at 0.1-3.0 mg/kg had among the lowest clonal expansion.

The sequence was collected from an adult with an advanced solid tumor such as melanoma, head and neck, liver or kidney cancer. Here the sequenced sample was CD4+ or CD8+ T cells sorted from blood, taken in a trial of the OX40 agonist ivuxolimab. This chain connects TRBV6-4 to TRBJ1-5, with unresolved D. DNA of the CDR3: TGTGCCAGCAGTGACTCGGAAGGACGGGATAGCAATCAGCCCCAGCATTTT. Its protein is CASSDSEGRDSNQPQHF.